This T cell receptor beta chain originates from a study of blood T cell repertoires in COVID-19. Study context: T cells, B-cell-depleted T cells, or PBMCs supplied cDNA or gDNA.

As originally analysed: By means of reference gene primer amplification, nucleated cell counts were estimated. Using immunoSEQ multiplex PCR, the repertoire was profiled, and TCRdb retains in-frame clones only, with some absent. V, J and clone size were drawn from that table, and D and trimming were deduced from the DNA. In the table there are about 140,000 clones, about 90% of which are singletons. Germline V gene sequence: CDR1 GTSNPN, CDR2 SVGIG (reference sequence). The ends lost 3 bases at V and 0 bases at J; junction bases unmatched: 4. CDR3 length: 15 residues. The sample taken for sequencing was peripheral blood. V is TRBV30 and J is TRBJ2-3; the match to TRBD1 covers 9 bases. This TCR came from a woman aged 45 to 65 with acute or convalescent COVID-19. The CDR3 nucleotides are TGTGCCTGGAGCACAGGGGGCGGGAGCACAGATACGCAGTATTTT. Its translation is CAWSTGGGSTDTQYF.